This TCR beta chain was retrieved from a study of T cell responses to AZD1222 COVID-19 vaccine. Regarding the study as a whole: Among vaccine-associated CD4 TCRs, coverage spanned spike, with dominance at 160-218 and 743-854. Clonal diversity may have been underestimated in mostly white British donors. AZD1222 recipients seropositive at baseline numbered only six. Unmutated regions of variants are reportedly targeted by nearly half of spike-specific TCRs.

In the case of this clone: Its antigen is not identified.

CDR1 and CDR2 from the germline V gene are LNHDA and SQIVND (reference sequence). The CDR3 totals 13 residues. V dropped 4 bases and J dropped 3 bases, with 10 bases sitting between them. Sequencing was performed with immunoSEQ multiplex PCR; in TCRdb, only in-frame clones are kept and a portion is missing. Counted here are approximately 140,000 clones, about 89% occurring once; the ten biggest clones make up around 4.9%. The chain has TRBV19 and TRBJ2-7, with D perhaps TRBD2 (6 bases). The sample here was peripheral blood, taken on day 0 of AZD1222 vaccination. The receptor's source is an adult in good health. This CDR3 is CASSKLADYEQYF. The CDR3 DNA follows: TGTGCCAGTAGTAAACTAGCCGACTACGAGCAGTACTTC.